The 15 T cell receptor beta chains below all came from one sample that was sequenced in a study of blood T cell repertoires in COVID-19. The assay was immunoSEQ multiplex PCR, and TCRdb's table has in-frame clones only and misses some. Of 250,000 to 350,000 clones listed, 86% are singletons. What was sequenced was peripheral blood. Source of these receptors: a young woman with active or convalescent COVID-19.

The chain recombines TRBV6-6 with TRBJ2-3; 9 positions match TRBD2. This CDR3 is built from 17 residues. From germline, CDR1 is MNHNY and CDR2 SVGAGI (reference sequence). V lost 5 bases, J lost 0 bases, and 9 bases stayed unmatched. This chain's CDR3 is CASSPPLAGISTDTQYF. The DNA of the CDR3 is TGTGCCAGCAGTCCCCCCCTAGCGGGGATTAGCACAGATACGCAGTATTTT.

This rearrangement joins TRBV3-1 (or the pseudogene TRBV3-2) to TRBJ1-1, with a possible D match to TRBD1 (5 bases). CDR3 length: 15 amino acids. V shed 0 bases and J shed 1 base, with 9 bases lying between them. CDR1 LGHDT and CDR2 YNNKEL come from the germline V gene (reference sequence). The CDR3 sequence: CASSQDRQPNTEAFF. The DNA for the CDR3 is TGTGCCAGCAGCCAAGATCGACAGCCGAACACTGAAGCTTTCTTT.

This chain links TRBV7-9 with TRBJ2-5; 7 nucleotides line up with TRBD1. This CDR3 region has 15 residues. CDR1 and CDR2 from the germline V gene are SEHNR and FQNEAQ (reference sequence). V dropped 5 bases and J dropped 2; count of bases not matched to a gene: 8. The CDR3 region has the DNA TGTGCCAGCAGCCGGCGGACAGGCGCTCAAGAGACCCAGTACTTC. It encodes CASSRRTGAQETQYF.

This chain joins TRBV7-2 and TRBJ2-7; 12 bases match TRBD2. The CDR3 runs to 14 residues. From germline, CDR1 is SGHTA and CDR2 FQGNSA. V lost 1 base to trimming and J lost 9 bases; unmatched junction nucleotides: 4. DNA of the CDR3: TGTGCCAGCAGCTTAGGTCTAGCGGGGGGGCGGCAGTACTTC. Translation gives CASSLGLAGGRQYF.

The genes are TRBV5-1 and TRBJ1-1, with 7 nucleotides matching TRBD1. The CDR3 loop spans 14 amino acids. Losses at the gene ends were 4 bases for V and 5 bases for J; bases not matched to a gene: 8. The germline V gene has CDR1 SGHRS and CDR2 YFSETQ. CDR3 loop: CASSEQGFRTEAFF. In DNA form, the CDR3 reads TGCGCCAGCAGCGAACAGGGGTTCCGGACTGAAGCTTTCTTT.

This chain links TRBV6-5 with TRBJ2-7, with a possible D match to TRBD1 (6 bases). The CDR3 is 15 residues long. Per the germline V gene, CDR1 is MNHEY and CDR2 is SVGAGI. V lost 1 base, J lost 1 base, and 11 bases lay in between. CDR3 region: CASSYLSGASYEQYF. CDR3 nucleotides: TGTGCCAGCAGTTACTTATCAGGGGCTTCCTACGAGCAGTACTTC.

The V gene is TRBV5-4, the J gene TRBJ1-1, with D possibly TRBD1 on 5 matching bases. Germline V gene lookup returns CDR1 SGHNT and CDR2 YYREEE (reference sequence). The CDR3 length is 15 residues. V lost 0 bases and J 0 bases, leaving 9 bases between the germline ends. CDR3: CASSLGRGMNTEAFF. CDR3 nucleotides: TGTGCCAGCAGCTTGGGGAGGGGCATGAACACTGAAGCTTTCTTT.

This sequence joins TRBV28 and TRBJ1-6; D may be TRBD1 (6 bases). Germline V gene lookup returns CDR1 MDHEN and CDR2 SYDVKM. CDR3 size: 12 residues. V lost 10 bases, J lost 9 bases, and 13 bases lay in between. DNA of the CDR3: TGTGCCACAGGGACACCGGCTTCACCCCTCCACTTT. It encodes CATGTPASPLHF.

The chain combines TRBV28 with TRBJ1-2, with 9 bases lining up with TRBD1. Trimming cost V 5 bases and J 2 bases; bases outside gene matches: 9. The CDR3 is 16 amino acids. CDR1 and CDR2 from the germline V gene are MDHEN and SYDVKM. CDR3 nucleotides: TGTGCCAGCAGTCCGGTCACAGGGGGCCTGAACTATGGCTACACCTTC. Translating gives CASSPVTGGLNYGYTF.

This clone appeared a few times. CDR3 DNA: TGTGCCTGCGGGACAGGGCTTTATTCACCCCTCCACTTT. Translating it yields CACGTGLYSPLHF. The chain links TRBV30 to TRBJ1-6, with 9 bases aligning to TRBD1. From germline, CDR1 is GTSNPN and CDR2 SVGIG (reference sequence). The CDR3 extends over 13 amino acids. V dropped 6 bases and J dropped 8; count of bases not matched to a gene: 5.

In nucleotides, the CDR3 is TGCAGTGCTAGTATGGCCGCTAACTATGGCTACACCTTC. As protein: CSASMAANYGYTF. This sequence joins TRBV20-1 and TRBJ1-2; D gene ambiguous. The CDR3 consists of 13 residues. Trimming stripped 3 bases from V and 0 bases from J, with 8 bases between. Germline values: CDR1 DFQATT, CDR2 SNEGSKA (reference sequence).

The chain is built from TRBV4-2 and TRBJ1-1; 8 bases are shared with TRBD1. CDR1 is LGHNA, CDR2 YNFKEQ, per germline. V was pared by 0 bases and J by 0 bases, with 9 bases of the junction left unmatched. The CDR3 runs 18 residues. CDR3 nucleotides: TGTGCCAGCAGCCAAGAAACCCAGGGGGCTAACCTGAACACTGAAGCTTTCTTT. Translation gives CASSQETQGANLNTEAFF.

This clone was seen a handful of times. One junction end does not reproduce the germline sequence, and a read error may be involved. The CDR3 sequence: CASSFGTGSKDTQYF. The CDR3, as DNA: TGTGCTAGCAGCTTTGGGACAGGGAGCAAGGATACGCAGTATTTT. The chain uses TRBV7-7 and TRBJ2-3, with TRBD1 matching over 9 bases. Looked up from germline, CDR1 is SSHAT and CDR2 is FNYEAQ (reference sequence). The CDR3 consists of 15 residues.

The gene calls are TRBV2 and TRBJ2-7; TRBD2 matches 8 bases. This CDR3 is 13 amino acids long. J was trimmed by 4 bases and V by 6 bases; bases with no gene match: 5. The germline gives CDR1 SNHLY, CDR2 FYNNEI. The CDR3 DNA reads as TGTGCCAGCAGCCGGGGGGGGATTTACGAGCAGTACTTC. This gives the protein CASSRGGIYEQYF.

The V call is TRBV5-6, the J call TRBJ2-3, with D perhaps matching TRBD2 (6 bases). Trimming took off 3 bases at V and 7 bases at J, with 12 bases between the two ends. Germline loops: CDR1 SGHDT, CDR2 YYEEEE. The CDR3 covers 13 residues. The CDR3 loop is CASSSPAGHTQYF. The CDR3 bases are TGTGCCAGCAGCTCCCCTGCGGGGCATACGCAGTATTTT.